This entry lists 7 T cell receptor beta chains sequenced from one sample in a study of blood T cell repertoires in COVID-19. Repertoires were generated with immunoSEQ multiplex PCR, while TCRdb's copy carries only in-frame clones and drops some. The table records about 200,000 clones, approximately 90% of them present only once. The material sequenced was peripheral blood. Receptor source: a man aged 35-49 years with active or convalescent COVID-19.

The V and J genes are TRBV5-4 and TRBJ1-1; 11 nucleotides agree with TRBD1. The junction had 3 bases not matched to a gene; V was cut back by 4 bases and J by 4 bases. This CDR3 is 14 amino acids long. Germline V gives CDR1 SGHNT, CDR2 YYREEE (reference sequence). CDR3: CASSLDRGPTEAFF. The CDR3 DNA follows: TGTGCCAGCAGCCTGGACAGGGGGCCCACTGAAGCTTTCTTT.

The genes are TRBV27 and TRBJ2-1; 8 bases line up with TRBD1. This CDR3 spans 12 amino acids. Germline V gene data show CDR1 as MNHEY and CDR2 as SMNVEV (reference sequence). V shed 6 bases, J shed 9 bases, and the junction held 4 bases outside the gene matches. The CDR3: CASSITGGEQFF. For the CDR3, the DNA is TGTGCCAGCAGCATCACAGGGGGTGAGCAGTTCTTC.

The chain carries TRBV10-3 and TRBJ1-3, with TRBD1 matching over 9 bases. The junction had 5 bases not matched to a gene; V was cut back by 3 bases and J by 2 bases. Germline CDR1 is ENHRY and CDR2 is SYGVKD. CDR3 size: 16 residues. The CDR3 DNA reads as TGTGCCATCAGTGACTGGGACAGGGTCGCTGGAAACACCATATATTTT. Translating it yields CAISDWDRVAGNTIYF.

J is TRBJ2-1 and V is TRBV28, with 8 positions matching TRBD2. The CDR3 runs 15 residues. V shed 5 bases, J shed 5 bases, and the junction held 8 bases outside the gene matches. Per germline, CDR1 MDHEN and CDR2 SYDVKM. CDR3 DNA: TGTGCCAGCAGTGATGGACTAGCAGCGGACAATGAGCAGTTCTTC. This translates into CASSDGLAADNEQFF.

This clone was seen only a few times. The gene calls are TRBV9 and TRBJ1-3, with D possibly being TRBD1 (5 bases). The CDR3 loop spans 16 amino acids. V was clipped by 4 bases and J by 0 bases, with 14 bases between them. Germline CDR1 is SGDLS and CDR2 is YYNGEE. CDR3 sequence (DNA): TGTGCCAGCAGCTCAGGACAACTACACTCTGGAAACACCATATATTTT. Translating gives CASSSGQLHSGNTIYF.

The chain recombines TRBV4-1 with TRBJ2-4, with a tentative D call TRBD1 (6 bases). The CDR3 spans 13 residues. Trimming shortened V by 9 bases and J by 2 bases, and 11 bases separated the two germline ends. Germline V gives CDR1 MGHRA, CDR2 YSYEKL. Written as DNA, the CDR3 is TGCGCCAGGGAACAGGGATCCAAAAACATTCAGTACTTC. Translated: CAREQGSKNIQYF.

The chain links TRBV27 to TRBJ1-6; D is undetermined. Trimming removed 6 bases from V and 10 bases from J, with 13 bases in between. The CDR3 is made up of 13 amino acids. The V gene's germline CDR1 is MNHEY and CDR2 SMNVEV (reference sequence). The CDR3 is CASRGGLYSPLHF. The CDR3 bases are TGTGCCAGCAGGGGAGGACTTTACTCACCCCTCCACTTT.